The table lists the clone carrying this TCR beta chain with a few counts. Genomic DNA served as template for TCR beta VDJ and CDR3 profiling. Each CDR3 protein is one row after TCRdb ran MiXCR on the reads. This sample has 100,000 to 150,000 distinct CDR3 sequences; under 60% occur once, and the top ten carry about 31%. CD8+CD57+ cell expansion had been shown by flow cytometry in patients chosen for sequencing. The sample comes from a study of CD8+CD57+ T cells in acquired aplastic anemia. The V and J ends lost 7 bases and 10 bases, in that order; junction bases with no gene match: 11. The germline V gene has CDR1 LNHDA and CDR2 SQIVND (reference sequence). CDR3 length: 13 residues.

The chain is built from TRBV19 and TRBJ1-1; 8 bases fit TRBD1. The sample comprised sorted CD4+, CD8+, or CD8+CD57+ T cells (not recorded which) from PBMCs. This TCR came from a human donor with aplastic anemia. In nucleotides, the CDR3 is TGTGCCAGTACCCATGGGGAGGGACAGGCAGCTTTCTTT. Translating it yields CASTHGEGQAAFF. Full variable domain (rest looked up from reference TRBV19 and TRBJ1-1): DGGITQSPKYLFRKEGQNVTLSCEQNLNHDAMYWYRQDPGQGLRLIYYSQIVNDFQKGDIAEGYSVSREKKESFPLTVTSAQKNPTAFYLCASTHGEGQAAFFGQGTRLTVV.